A selection of T cell receptor beta chains follows, all from one sample in a study of blood T cells in healthy people across ages. TCRdb re-analysed the 5' RACE reads in MiXCR, keeping a single row per CDR3 protein. The data hold roughly 1,000,000 distinct CDR3 sequences, with almost 25% observed a single time. These sequences were also reported in another study, on T cells of mothers and their children.

The sequenced sample was blood. These receptors all stem from a girl aged 2 to 10 in good health. CDR3s include the opening cysteine and the closing phenylalanine or tryptophan.

j_call: TRBJ1-2
v_call: TRBV20-1
cdr3_aa: CSARVQGGDYGYTF

j_call: TRBJ2-7
v_call: TRBV7-2
cdr3_aa: CASSPDGASITTFSYEQYF

j_call: TRBJ2-1
v_call: TRBV12-3/TRBV12-4
cdr3_aa: CASSLFEQFF

j_call: TRBJ1-6
v_call: TRBV20-1
cdr3_aa: CSAGDSSPLHF

j_call: TRBJ2-3
v_call: TRBV7-2
cdr3_aa: CASSLIQGMSTDTQYF

j_call: TRBJ2-7
v_call: TRBV7-9
cdr3_aa: CASRKGGSYEQYF

j_call: TRBJ2-5
v_call: TRBV7-9
cdr3_aa: CASSLASEYQETQYF

j_call: TRBJ2-3
v_call: TRBV29-1
cdr3_aa: CSVEGVLGTDTQYF

j_call: TRBJ2-4
v_call: TRBV7-8
cdr3_aa: CASSPQPGQERNIQYF

j_call: TRBJ2-3
v_call: TRBV10-3
cdr3_aa: CAINSGTSNTDTQYF

j_call: TRBJ1-4
v_call: TRBV20-1
cdr3_aa: CSAGSNEKLFF

j_call: TRBJ2-5
v_call: TRBV7-9
cdr3_aa: CASSSRQGLETQYF

j_call: TRBJ2-2
v_call: TRBV7-9
cdr3_aa: CASSGEGEYTGELFF

j_call: TRBJ2-1
v_call: TRBV4-1
cdr3_aa: CASSQVPLSGRNEQFF

j_call: TRBJ2-1
v_call: TRBV11-3
cdr3_aa: CASSFASRSYNEQFF

j_call: TRBJ2-1
v_call: TRBV20-1
cdr3_aa: CSARGFEGTSGDEQFF

j_call: TRBJ2-2
v_call: TRBV4-1
cdr3_aa: CASSQKVTGELFF

j_call: TRBJ1-1
v_call: TRBV29-1
cdr3_aa: CSVRGQGENTEAFF

j_call: TRBJ2-5
v_call: TRBV28
cdr3_aa: CASSRLGGGETQHF

j_call: TRBJ1-4
v_call: TRBV11-2
cdr3_aa: CASSSEDAQVPQKLFF

j_call: TRBJ1-2
v_call: TRBV6-5
cdr3_aa: CASGDRPNYGYTF

j_call: TRBJ2-5
v_call: TRBV28
cdr3_aa: CASSFLLAGETQYF

j_call: TRBJ2-7
v_call: TRBV6-5
cdr3_aa: CASGSFSEQYF

j_call: TRBJ2-6
v_call: TRBV7-9
cdr3_aa: CASSLEETGANVLTF

j_call: TRBJ1-1
v_call: TRBV3-1
cdr3_aa: CASSQDLMRTEAFF

j_call: TRBJ2-1
v_call: TRBV13
cdr3_aa: CASSSAQGPYNEQFF

j_call: TRBJ2-2
v_call: TRBV19
cdr3_aa: CASSHLRGADTGELFF

j_call: TRBJ1-2
v_call: TRBV20-1
cdr3_aa: CSARDINYGYTF

j_call: TRBJ2-3
v_call: TRBV7-9
cdr3_aa: CASSVQPGTDTRYF

j_call: NA
v_call: TRBV12-3/TRBV12-4
cdr3_aa: CASSSWDEQFF

j_call: TRBJ1-2
v_call: TRBV24-1
cdr3_aa: CATSDEDYGYTF

j_call: TRBJ2-7
v_call: TRBV20-1
cdr3_aa: CSARDGLGQGHLEQYF

j_call: TRBJ1-2
v_call: TRBV2
cdr3_aa: CASSDRTVFPYGYTF

j_call: TRBJ2-5
v_call: TRBV7-9
cdr3_aa: CASSPDPPGETQYF

j_call: TRBJ2-1
v_call: TRBV5-1
cdr3_aa: CASSQGWTGGYNEQFF

j_call: TRBJ1-2
v_call: TRBV28
cdr3_aa: CASRPDHYGYTF

j_call: TRBJ2-7
v_call: TRBV11-3
cdr3_aa: CASSSIQGFHEQYF

j_call: TRBJ2-7
v_call: TRBV7-9
cdr3_aa: CASSWDGPGEQYF

j_call: TRBJ1-2
v_call: TRBV7-2
cdr3_aa: CASSPYSVGGYGYTF

j_call: TRBJ2-2
v_call: TRBV7-8
cdr3_aa: CASSLALGEGGTGELFF